These 8 T cell receptor beta chains were sequenced from one sample in a study of early T cells in non-severe SARS-CoV-2 infection. MiXCR was run by TCRdb on the 5' RACE reads, yielding one entry per CDR3 protein. The profile covers approximately 66,000 distinct CDR3 sequences, with 12% appearing a single time and 4.4% taken by the ten largest. Input material: whole blood. The receptors stem from an adult who was a healthcare worker with PCR-confirmed SARS-CoV-2 infection or an uninfected control (not recorded which).

The CDR3 sequence: CASSLVWPNEQYF. DNA for the CDR3: TGTGCCAGCAGCTTAGTCTGGCCCAACGAGCAGTACTTC. This chain joins TRBV7-8 and TRBJ2-7; D call uncertain. Germline V CDR1 and CDR2: SGHVS, FQNEAQ. The CDR3 loop spans 13 amino acids. Trimming took off 1 base at V and 5 bases at J, with 9 bases between the two ends.

This clonotype has a handful of counts. The J gene is TRBJ2-2, the V gene TRBV4-1; D may be TRBD1 or TRBD2 (5 bases each). This CDR3 has 14 amino acids. Germline CDR1 and CDR2: MGHRA and YSYEKL. Trimming left V 3 bases short and J 2 bases short, with 7 bases between. The CDR3: CASSQGPNTGELFF. The DNA of the CDR3 is TGCGCCAGCAGCCAGGGACCCAACACCGGGGAGCTGTTTTTT.

This rearrangement joins TRBV4-1 to TRBJ1-2; tentative D call: TRBD1 (6 bases). CDR1 is MGHRA and CDR2 is YSYEKL in the germline V gene. The CDR3 totals 14 residues. Trimming pared 2 bases from V and 1 base from J, leaving 8 bases between. Here the CDR3 reads CASSQTGINYGYTF. Here the CDR3 DNA reads TGCGCCAGCAGCCAAACAGGGATTAACTATGGCTACACCTTC.

This clonotype was detected ten times or more. The V gene is TRBV20-1, the J gene TRBJ1-2; tentative D call: TRBD1 (6 bases). The ends were cut back, 1 base at V and 8 bases at J, with 11 bases in the middle. This CDR3 comprises 12 residues. Germline assignment: CDR1 DFQATT and CDR2 SNEGSKA (reference sequence). The DNA of the CDR3 is TGCAGTGCTAGAGTGCAGGGGCGCGGCTACACCTTC. It translates to CSARVQGRGYTF.

This clonotype was observed a handful of times. This chain links TRBV12-2 with TRBJ2-2; the D call TRBD2 from the table was never checked on the DNA. TRBV12-2 is a pseudogene segment. The CDR3 totals 18 residues. The CDR3 reads CASRLKEEASGSVGELFF. CDR3 coding DNA: TGTGCAAGTCGCTTAAAGGAGGAAGCTAGCGGGAGTGTCGGGGAGCTGTTTTTT.

The chain joins TRBV7-3 to TRBJ2-3; TRBD1 might be the D (6 bases). The CDR3 has 12 residues. V lost 4 bases and J lost 9, with 11 bases in between. The germline V gene has CDR1 SGHTA and CDR2 FQGTGA. The CDR3 nucleotides read TGTGCCAGCAGCTCCCGGGACAAGACGCAGTATTTT. Residues: CASSSRDKTQYF.

This clonotype was seen repeatedly, ten times or more. This rearrangement joins TRBV28 to TRBJ2-2; 9 bases fit TRBD1. V trimming: 4 bases; J trimming: 4 bases; junction bases outside the gene matches: 16. The CDR3 runs 19 residues. The germline CDR1 and CDR2 sequences are MDHEN and SYDVKM. The CDR3 bases are TGTGCCAGCAGTTCGCTACAGACCACAGGGGGCGATTTCACCGGGGAGCTGTTTTTT. This encodes CASSSLQTTGGDFTGELFF.

The J gene is TRBJ2-2, the V gene TRBV7-9; D is perhaps TRBD1 or TRBD2 (6 bases each). The CDR3 covers 16 residues. Germline CDR1 reads SEHNR; CDR2 reads FQNEAQ (reference sequence). V was cut by 6 bases and J by 0 bases, with 14 bases left in between. CDR3 in DNA: TGTGCCAGCAGGCATGGGGGGCAAGCGAACACCGGGGAGCTGTTTTTT. Translated: CASRHGGQANTGELFF. Full variable domain (remainder filled in from reference TRBV7-9 and TRBJ2-2): DTGVSQNPRHKITKRGQNVTFRCDPISEHNRLYWYRQTLGQGPEFLTYFQNEAQLEKSRLLSDRFSAERPKGSFSTLEIQRTEQGDSAMYLCASRHGGQANTGELFFGEGSRLTVL.